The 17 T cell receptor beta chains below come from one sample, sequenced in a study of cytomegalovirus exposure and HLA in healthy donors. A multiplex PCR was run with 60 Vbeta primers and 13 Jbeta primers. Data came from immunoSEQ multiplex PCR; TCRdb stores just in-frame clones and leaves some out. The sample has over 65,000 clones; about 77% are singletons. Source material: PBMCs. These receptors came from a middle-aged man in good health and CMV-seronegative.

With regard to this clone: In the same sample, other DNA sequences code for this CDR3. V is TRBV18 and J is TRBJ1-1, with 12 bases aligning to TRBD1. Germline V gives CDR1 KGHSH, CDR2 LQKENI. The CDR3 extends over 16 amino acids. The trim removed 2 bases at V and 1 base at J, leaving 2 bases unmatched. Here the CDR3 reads CASSPKGQGANTEAFF. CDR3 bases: TGTGCCAGCTCACCAAAGGGACAGGGGGCGAACACTGAAGCTTTCTTT.

CDR3 nucleotide sequence: TGTGCCAGCAGCGGACAAGGGACTAATCCTCCATTCGAGCAGTACTTC. Translating gives CASSGQGTNPPFEQYF. The chain joins TRBV7-9 to TRBJ2-5, with 7 bases lining up with TRBD2. The closer fit of TRBJ2-7 to the DNA end suggests the J call may be wrong. Germline V gives CDR1 SEHNR, CDR2 FQNEAQ (reference sequence). This CDR3 is 16 amino acids long.

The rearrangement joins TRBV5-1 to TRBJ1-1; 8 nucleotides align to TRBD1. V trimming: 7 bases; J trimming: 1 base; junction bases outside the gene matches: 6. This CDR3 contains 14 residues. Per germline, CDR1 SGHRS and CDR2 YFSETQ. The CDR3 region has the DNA TGCGCCAGCCGACAGGGGTCGGGGAACACTGAAGCTTTCTTT. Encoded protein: CASRQGSGNTEAFF.

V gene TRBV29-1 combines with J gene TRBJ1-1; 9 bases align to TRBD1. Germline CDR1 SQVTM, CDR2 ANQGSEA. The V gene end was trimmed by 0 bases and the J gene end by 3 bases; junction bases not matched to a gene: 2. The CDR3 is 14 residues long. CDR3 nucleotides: TGCAGCGTTGAAGATGGGGACAGGGACACTGAAGCTTTCTTT. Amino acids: CSVEDGDRDTEAFF.

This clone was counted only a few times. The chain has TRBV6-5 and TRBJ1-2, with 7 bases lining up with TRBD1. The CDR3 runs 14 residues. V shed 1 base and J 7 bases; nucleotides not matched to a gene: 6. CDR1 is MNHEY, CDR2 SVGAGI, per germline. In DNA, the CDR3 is TGTGCCAGCAGTTACTTAGAGGGGGCAGTTGGCTACACCTTC. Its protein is CASSYLEGAVGYTF.

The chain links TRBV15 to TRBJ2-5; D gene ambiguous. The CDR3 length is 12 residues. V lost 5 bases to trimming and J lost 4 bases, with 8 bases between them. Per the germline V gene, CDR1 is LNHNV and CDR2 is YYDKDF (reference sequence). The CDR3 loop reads CATSPPRETQYF. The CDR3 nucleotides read TGTGCCACCAGCCCCCCCCGAGAGACCCAGTACTTC.

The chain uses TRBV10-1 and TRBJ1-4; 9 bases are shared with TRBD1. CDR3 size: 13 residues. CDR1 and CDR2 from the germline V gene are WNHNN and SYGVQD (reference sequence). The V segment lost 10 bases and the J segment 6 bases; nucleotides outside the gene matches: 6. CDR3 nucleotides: TGCGCCACCCTGCGGACAGGGGATGAAAAACTGTTTTTT. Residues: CATLRTGDEKLFF.

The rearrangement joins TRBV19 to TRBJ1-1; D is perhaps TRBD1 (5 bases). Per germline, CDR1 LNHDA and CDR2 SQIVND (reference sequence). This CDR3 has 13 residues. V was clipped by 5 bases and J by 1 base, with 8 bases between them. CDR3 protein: CASSSRANTEAFF. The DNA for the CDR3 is TGTGCCAGTAGTTCCAGGGCGAACACTGAAGCTTTCTTT.

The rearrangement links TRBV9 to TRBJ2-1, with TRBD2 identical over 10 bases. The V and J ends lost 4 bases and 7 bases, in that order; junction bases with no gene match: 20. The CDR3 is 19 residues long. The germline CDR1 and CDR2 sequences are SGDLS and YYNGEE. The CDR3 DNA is TGTGCCAGCAGCCCTCTGGGGTGGGCTAGCGGGGGCCCTGGGAATGAGCAGTTCTTC. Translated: CASSPLGWASGGPGNEQFF. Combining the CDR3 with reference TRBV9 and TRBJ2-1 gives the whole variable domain DSGVTQTPKHLITATGQRVTLRCSPRSGDLSVYWYQQSLDQGLQFLIQYYNGEERAKGNILERFSAQQFPDLHSELNLSSLELGDSALYFCASSPLGWASGGPGNEQFFGPGTRLTVL.

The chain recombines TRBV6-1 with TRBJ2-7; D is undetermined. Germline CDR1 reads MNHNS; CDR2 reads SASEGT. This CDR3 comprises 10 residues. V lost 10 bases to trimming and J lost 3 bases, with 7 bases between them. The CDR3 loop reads CATSSYEQYF. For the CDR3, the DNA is TGTGCCACCTCCAGCTACGAGCAGTACTTC.

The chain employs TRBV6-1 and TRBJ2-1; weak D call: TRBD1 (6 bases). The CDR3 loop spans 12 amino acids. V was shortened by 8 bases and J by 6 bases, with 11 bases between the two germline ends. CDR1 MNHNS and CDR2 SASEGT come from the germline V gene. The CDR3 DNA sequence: TGTGCCAGCCGGACAGAGGGCAATGAGCAGTTCTTC. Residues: CASRTEGNEQFF.

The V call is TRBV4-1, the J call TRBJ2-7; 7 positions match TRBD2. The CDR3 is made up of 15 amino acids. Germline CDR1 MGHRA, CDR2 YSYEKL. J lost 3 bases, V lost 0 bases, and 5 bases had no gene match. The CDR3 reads CASSQEGGNYYEQYF. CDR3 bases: TGCGCCAGCAGCCAAGAGGGGGGGAACTACTACGAGCAGTACTTC.

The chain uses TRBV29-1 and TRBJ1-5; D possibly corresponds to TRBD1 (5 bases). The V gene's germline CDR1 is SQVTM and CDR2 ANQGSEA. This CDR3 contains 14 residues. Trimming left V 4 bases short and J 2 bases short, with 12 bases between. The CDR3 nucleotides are TGCAGCGTTGTGCCAGGGCAAGGCAATCAGCCCCAGCATTTT. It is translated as CSVVPGQGNQPQHF. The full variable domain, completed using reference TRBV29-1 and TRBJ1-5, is SAVISQKPSRDICQRGTSLTIQCQVDSQVTMMFWYRQQPGQSLTLIATANQGSEATYESGFVIDKFPISRPNLTFSTLTVSNMSPEDSSIYLCSVVPGQGNQPQHFGDGTRLSIL.

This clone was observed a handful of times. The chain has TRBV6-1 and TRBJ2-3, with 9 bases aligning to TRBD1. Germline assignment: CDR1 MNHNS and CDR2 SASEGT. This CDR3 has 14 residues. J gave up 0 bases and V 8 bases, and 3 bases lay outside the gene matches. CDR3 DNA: TGTGCCAGCTGGGGGACAGGGAGCACAGATACGCAGTATTTT. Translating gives CASWGTGSTDTQYF.

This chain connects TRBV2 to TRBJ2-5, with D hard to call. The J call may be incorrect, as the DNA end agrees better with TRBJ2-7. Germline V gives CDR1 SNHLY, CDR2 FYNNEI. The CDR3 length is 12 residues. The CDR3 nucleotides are TGTGCCAGCAGTGAATTTTACTACGAGCAGTACTTC. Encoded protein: CASSEFYYEQYF.

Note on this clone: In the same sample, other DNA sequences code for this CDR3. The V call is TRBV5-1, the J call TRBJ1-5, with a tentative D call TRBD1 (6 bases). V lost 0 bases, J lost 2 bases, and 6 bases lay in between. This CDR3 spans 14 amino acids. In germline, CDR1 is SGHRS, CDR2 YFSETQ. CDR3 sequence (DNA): TGCGCCAGCAGCTTGGAGGGGGGCAATCAGCCCCAGCATTTT. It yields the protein CASSLEGGNQPQHF. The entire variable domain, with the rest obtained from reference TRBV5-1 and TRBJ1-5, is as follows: KAGVTQTPRYLIKTRGQQVTLSCSPISGHRSVSWYQQTPGQGLQFLFEYFSETQRNKGNFPGRFSGRQFSNSRSEMNVSTLELGDSALYLCASSLEGGNQPQHFGDGTRLSIL.

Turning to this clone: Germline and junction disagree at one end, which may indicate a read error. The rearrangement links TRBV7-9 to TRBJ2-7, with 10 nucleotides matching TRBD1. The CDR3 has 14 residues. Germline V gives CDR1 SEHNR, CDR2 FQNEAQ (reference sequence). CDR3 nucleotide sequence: TGTTCCAGCAGCCGTGGGGGACAGGGGCGCGAGCAGTACTTC. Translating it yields CSSSRGGQGREQYF.